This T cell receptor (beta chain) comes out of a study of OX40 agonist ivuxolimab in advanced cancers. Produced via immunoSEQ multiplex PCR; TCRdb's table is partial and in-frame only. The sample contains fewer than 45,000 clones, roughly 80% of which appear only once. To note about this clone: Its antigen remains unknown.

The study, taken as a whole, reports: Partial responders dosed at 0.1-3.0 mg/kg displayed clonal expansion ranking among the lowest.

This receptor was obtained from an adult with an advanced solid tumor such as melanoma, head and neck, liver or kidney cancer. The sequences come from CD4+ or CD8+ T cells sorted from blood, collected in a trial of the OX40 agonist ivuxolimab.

CDR3 sequence: CASSSYPGQVPYSNQPQHF. CDR3 coding DNA: TGTGCCAGCAGCTCCTACCCGGGACAGGTTCCCTATAGCAATCAGCCCCAGCATTTT. This rearrangement joins TRBV7-6 to TRBJ1-5, with TRBD1 identical over 8 bases. There are 19 residues in the CDR3. Germline V gives CDR1 SGHVS, CDR2 FNYEAQ. V lost 4 bases to trimming and J lost 0 bases; unmatched junction nucleotides: 14.